A single sample gave rise to the 32 T cell receptor beta chains below, sequenced in a study of blood T cell repertoires in COVID-19 (dated by TCRdb to 2020 to 2021). Library preparation was by the immunoSEQ multiplex PCR assay. TCRdb re-hosts the immuneACCESS table, in-frame sequences only. Its copies lack some clones; in the studies checked, an unresolved V gene accounts for under half of them, and the cause for the rest is not known. In this sample the table shows about 270,000 clones, 65% to 90% of which occur a single time. The ten largest clones take up 2.5% to 3% of the sample. Sequences were obtained from peripheral blood. The receptor set was obtained from a woman aged 55-70 years with active or convalescent COVID-19.

The chain links TRBV11-2 to TRBJ2-5; D might be TRBD2 (5 bases). Germline V CDR1 and CDR2: SGHAT, FQNNGV. The CDR3 runs 14 residues. Trimming took 3 bases from V and 5 from J, leaving 13 bases between them. The CDR3 loop reads CASSFEGSWETQYF. CDR3 DNA: TGTGCCAGCAGCTTCGAGGGTTCCTGGGAGACCCAGTACTTC.

The rearrangement links TRBV19 to TRBJ2-3, with TRBD2 matching over 10 bases. V shed 7 bases, J shed 2 bases, and the junction held 9 bases outside the gene matches. Germline V gene data show CDR1 as LNHDA and CDR2 as SQIVND (reference sequence). This CDR3 has 16 amino acids. The CDR3 loop reads CASTPSGGAVTDTQYF. As DNA, the CDR3 is TGTGCCAGTACCCCGAGCGGGGGGGCGGTCACAGATACGCAGTATTTT.

The chain links TRBV2 to TRBJ2-3; D is possibly TRBD1 (5 bases). CDR3 length: 11 amino acids. Germline-derived CDR1 and CDR2 are SNHLY and FYNNEI. The V end was cut by 10 bases, the J end by 0 bases, with 5 bases between. The CDR3 DNA reads as TGTGCCAAGGGGAGCACAGATACGCAGTATTTT. It codes for CAKGSTDTQYF.

V is TRBV10-3 and J is TRBJ1-2; tentative D call: TRBD1 (5 bases). This CDR3 region has 13 residues. Trimming left V 3 bases short and J 8 bases short, with 13 bases between. Germline CDR1 ENHRY, CDR2 SYGVKD. The CDR3 sequence is CAISDPPGVGYTF. In DNA form, the CDR3 reads TGTGCCATCAGTGACCCTCCGGGGGTCGGCTACACCTTC.

The rearrangement joins TRBV6-5 to TRBJ1-2, with D perhaps matching TRBD1 (5 bases). The length of the CDR3 is 13 residues. The germline gives CDR1 MNHEY, CDR2 SVGAGI. The germline V and J ends were trimmed by 10 bases and 6 bases, with 18 bases remaining between them. The chain's CDR3 is CATLTDWGDGYTF. The CDR3 DNA follows: TGTGCCACTCTAACCGACTGGGGGGATGGCTACACCTTC.

The chain couples TRBV30 to TRBJ1-1; D might be TRBD1 (6 bases). Germline V CDR1 and CDR2: GTSNPN, SVGIG (reference sequence). The V end lost 3 bases, the J end lost 0 bases, and 8 bases lay between the germline ends. CDR3 size: 13 residues. CDR3 protein: CAWRDSLNTEAFF. The CDR3 DNA is TGTGCCTGGAGGGACAGTTTGAACACTGAAGCTTTCTTT.

Here the CDR3 reads CASSLEGRRGGEQFF. CDR3 nucleotides: TGTGCCAGCAGCTTGGAAGGGCGGCGGGGGGGTGAGCAGTTCTTC. The chain carries TRBV5-4 and TRBJ2-1; 9 bases map to TRBD2. Germline V CDR1 and CDR2: SGHNT, YYREEE (reference sequence). V was pared by 0 bases and J by 9 bases, with 7 bases of the junction left unmatched. The CDR3 has 15 amino acids.

V is TRBV5-1 and J is TRBJ1-6, with 8 positions matching TRBD1. This CDR3 has 18 residues. The V segment lost 0 bases and the J segment 0 bases; nucleotides outside the gene matches: 5. CDR1 and CDR2 from the germline V gene are SGHRS and YFSETQ. CDR3 bases: TGCGCCAGCAGCTTGGTGGGACAGGCAAGCTCCTATAATTCACCCCTCCACTTT. It specifies CASSLVGQASSYNSPLHF.

The chain links TRBV7-8 to TRBJ1-2; D is possibly TRBD1 (6 bases). From germline, CDR1 is SGHVS and CDR2 FQNEAQ. Between the trimmed V and J ends, which lost 2 bases and 7 bases, there was a span of 11 bases. This CDR3 comprises 13 residues. As DNA, the CDR3 is TGTGCCAGCAGCTTACAGGGGCTTGGTGGCTACACCTTC. Protein sequence: CASSLQGLGGYTF.

The chain has TRBV20-1 and TRBJ1-6; D is uncertain. Looked up from germline, CDR1 is DFQATT and CDR2 is SNEGSKA (reference sequence). V was cut by 0 bases and J by 18 bases, with 9 bases left in between. CDR3 length: 10 amino acids. The CDR3 DNA follows: TGCAGTGCTAGAGATCTCTATCCCCACTTT. Amino acids: CSARDLYPHF.

This clone was observed a handful of times. This chain links TRBV7-3 with TRBJ2-1; TRBD2 agrees at 7 bases. Germline V gene sequence: CDR1 SGHTA, CDR2 FQGTGA. This CDR3 contains 15 residues. V lost 5 bases, J lost 0 bases, and 4 bases stayed unmatched. The CDR3 is CASSHGGSSYNEQFF. CDR3 DNA: TGTGCCAGCAGCCACGGGGGGAGCTCCTACAATGAGCAGTTCTTC.

This clone was seen more than once but under ten times. This sequence joins TRBV2 and TRBJ1-6; TRBD1 aligns across 8 bases. Germline CDR1 SNHLY, CDR2 FYNNEI. V trimming: 4 bases; J trimming: 8 bases; junction bases outside the gene matches: 4. The CDR3 extends over 14 amino acids. Here the CDR3 DNA reads TGTGCCAGCAGTGGGGGACAGGCCGATTCACCCCTCCACTTT. It encodes CASSGGQADSPLHF.

This clone is labeled medium-sized. V usage is TRBV6-6 and J usage is TRBJ2-7, with D unresolved. Germline lookup yields CDR1 MNHNY and CDR2 SVGAGI (reference sequence). The CDR3 runs to 11 residues. Trimming removed 8 bases from V and 0 bases from J, with 5 bases in between. The CDR3 reads CASGGSYEQYF. The CDR3 bases are TGTGCCAGCGGCGGCTCCTACGAGCAGTACTTC.

This clone was counted between two and nine times. The gene calls are TRBV7-9 and TRBJ1-5, with no clear D. CDR3 length: 12 residues. Per germline, CDR1 SEHNR and CDR2 FQNEAQ (reference sequence). Trimming removed 5 bases from V and 5 bases from J, with 7 bases in between. DNA for the CDR3: TGTGCCAGCAGCCTTCAGGATCAGCCCCAGCATTTT. This gives the protein CASSLQDQPQHF. Based on the CDR3 plus reference TRBV7-9 and TRBJ1-5, the full variable domain is DTGVSQNPRHKITKRGQNVTFRCDPISEHNRLYWYRQTLGQGPEFLTYFQNEAQLEKSRLLSDRFSAERPKGSFSTLEIQRTEQGDSAMYLCASSLQDQPQHFGDGTRLSIL.

The J gene is TRBJ1-6, the V gene TRBV6-5, with a weak D call TRBD1 (6 bases). CDR1 and CDR2 from the germline V gene are MNHEY and SVGAGI. There are 16 residues in the CDR3. The V end was cut by 2 bases, the J end by 9 bases, with 17 bases between. CDR3 amino acids: CASSYAPGVAASPLHF. The CDR3 DNA reads as TGTGCCAGCAGTTACGCCCCAGGGGTAGCAGCTTCACCCCTCCACTTT.

In its sample, this clone was seen a few times. V is TRBV5-5 and J is TRBJ2-5; 11 bases fit TRBD2. Germline values: CDR1 SGHKS, CDR2 YYEKEE (reference sequence). The CDR3 has 17 residues. Trimming took 3 bases from V and 5 from J; bases not matched to a gene: 12. The CDR3 sequence is CASSSGEGLAEAETQYF. The CDR3 DNA is TGTGCCAGCAGCTCAGGGGAGGGACTAGCGGAAGCCGAGACCCAGTACTTC.

V usage is TRBV19 and J usage is TRBJ2-5; TRBD2 matches at 10 bases. Trimming cost V 3 bases and J 5 bases; bases outside gene matches: 9. Looked up from germline, CDR1 is LNHDA and CDR2 is SQIVND (reference sequence). This CDR3 has 16 residues. CDR3 residues: CASSISQRGGRETQYF. The CDR3 DNA follows: TGTGCCAGTAGTATCTCCCAGCGGGGGGGCCGGGAGACCCAGTACTTC.

V usage is TRBV2 and J usage is TRBJ1-2; 7 bases are a match to TRBD1. This CDR3 region has 15 residues. Germline CDR1 SNHLY, CDR2 FYNNEI. With V trimmed by 5 bases and J by 2 bases, 8 bases remained unmatched. CDR3 amino acids: CASSPRGTANYGYTF. DNA of the CDR3: TGTGCCAGCAGTCCCCGGGGGACAGCCAACTATGGCTACACCTTC.

The chain employs TRBV11-2 and TRBJ2-5; perhaps TRBD1 as D (5 bases). CDR3 length equals 17 residues. CDR1 is SGHAT and CDR2 is FQNNGV in the germline V gene. Trimming removed 1 base at V and 3 bases at J, with 18 bases between. The CDR3 loop is CASSLGMSWTPEETQYF. DNA for the CDR3: TGTGCCAGCAGCTTAGGAATGAGCTGGACACCTGAAGAGACCCAGTACTTC.

In this sample, this clone turned up a few times. The J gene is TRBJ1-1, the V gene TRBV11-3, with D possibly being TRBD1 (5 bases). V was trimmed by 3 bases and J by 1 base, leaving 9 bases between them. CDR1 and CDR2 from the germline V gene are SGHNT and YENEEA. The CDR3 has 14 residues. The CDR3 sequence: CASSLEGKNTEAFF. The CDR3 bases are TGTGCCAGCAGCTTGGAGGGGAAGAACACTGAAGCTTTCTTT. The full variable domain, with the rest looked up from reference TRBV11-3 and TRBJ1-1, is EAGVVQSPRYKIIEKKQPVAFWCNPISGHNTLYWYLQNLGQGPELLIRYENEEAVDDSQLPKDRFSAERLKGVDSTLKIQPAELGDSAVYLCASSLEGKNTEAFFGQGTRLTVV.

The chain couples TRBV7-2 to TRBJ2-7, with TRBD2 matching over 9 bases. V trimming: 5 bases; J trimming: 1 base; junction bases outside the gene matches: 6. The CDR3 loop spans 15 amino acids. Germline V gene data show CDR1 as SGHTA and CDR2 as FQGNSA. CDR3: CASSAQAGGSYEQYF. The DNA for the CDR3 is TGTGCCAGCAGCGCCCAAGCGGGGGGTTCCTACGAGCAGTACTTC.

The chain uses TRBV6-5 and TRBJ1-5; 8 nucleotides line up with TRBD1. Trimming at V came to 5 bases and at J to 8 bases, leaving 11 bases not matched to a gene. The CDR3 consists of 15 residues. The V gene's germline CDR1 is MNHEY and CDR2 SVGAGI. CDR3 residues: CASSLDRVGGKPQHF. CDR3 in DNA: TGTGCCAGCAGTCTGGACAGGGTAGGAGGAAAGCCCCAGCATTTT.

This chain uses TRBV9 with TRBJ1-1, with TRBD1 as a possible D gene (6 bases). The V gene's germline CDR1 is SGDLS and CDR2 YYNGEE. Trimming took 4 bases from V and 5 from J, leaving 15 bases between them. The CDR3 consists of 14 residues. CDR3 coding DNA: TGTGCCAGCAGCCCAACAGGGTTGGGGACTGAAGCTTTCTTT. It codes for CASSPTGLGTEAFF. Supplemented by reference TRBV9 and TRBJ1-1, the full variable domain reads DSGVTQTPKHLITATGQRVTLRCSPRSGDLSVYWYQQSLDQGLQFLIQYYNGEERAKGNILERFSAQQFPDLHSELNLSSLELGDSALYFCASSPTGLGTEAFFGQGTRLTVV.

This clone occurred a few times. The chain joins TRBV27 to TRBJ1-5, with D perhaps TRBD1 (6 bases). V lost 7 bases and J 0 bases, leaving 10 bases between the germline ends. The CDR3 spans 14 residues. CDR1 is MNHEY, CDR2 SMNVEV, per germline (reference sequence). The CDR3 DNA follows: TGTGCCAGCAACAGGGAACCTAGCAATCAGCCCCAGCATTTT. Translating it yields CASNREPSNQPQHF.

The chain recombines TRBV4-3 with TRBJ2-1, with 9 bases aligning to TRBD2. Germline V lookup: CDR1 LGHNA, CDR2 YSLEER. The CDR3 consists of 16 residues. Unmatched junction bases numbered 14, after V lost 2 bases and J lost 12 bases. The CDR3 reads CASSQNRIAGVGGQFF. Here the CDR3 DNA reads TGCGCCAGCAGCCAAAATCGAATAGCGGGGGTTGGCGGGCAGTTCTTC.

The rearrangement uses TRBV29-1 and TRBJ1-2; 10 bases match TRBD1. Losses at the gene ends were 7 bases for V and 10 bases for J; bases not matched to a gene: 12. Germline loops: CDR1 SQVTM, CDR2 ANQGSEA. CDR3 length: 13 residues. The CDR3, as DNA: TGCAGCGCCTACCGGGACAGGGGTAGTTCCTACACCTTC. Its translation: CSAYRDRGSSYTF. The variable domain in full, with the rest retrieved from reference TRBV29-1 and TRBJ1-2, is SAVISQKPSRDICQRGTSLTIQCQVDSQVTMMFWYRQQPGQSLTLIATANQGSEATYESGFVIDKFPISRPNLTFSTLTVSNMSPEDSSIYLCSAYRDRGSSYTFGSGTRLTVV.

The chain has TRBV5-4 and TRBJ2-3; 8 bases line up with TRBD2. The CDR3 covers 15 residues. The V segment lost 0 bases and the J segment 5 bases; nucleotides outside the gene matches: 5. Germline V gives CDR1 SGHNT, CDR2 YYREEE (reference sequence). The CDR3, as DNA: TGTGCCAGCAGCTTGGTCGGGGGGGCGGTAGATACGCAGTATTTT. Encoded protein: CASSLVGGAVDTQYF. Using reference TRBV5-4 and TRBJ2-3 for the parts outside the CDR3, the full variable domain is ETGVTQSPTHLIKTRGQQVTLRCSSQSGHNTVSWYQQALGQGPQFIFQYYREEENGRGNFPPRFSGLQFPNYSSELNVNALELDDSALYLCASSLVGGAVDTQYFGPGTRLTVL.

The chain recombines TRBV30 with TRBJ2-5; 10 bases align to TRBD1. Germline-derived CDR1 and CDR2 are GTSNPN and SVGIG (reference sequence). The CDR3 contains 14 residues. V lost 4 bases to trimming and J lost 4 bases; unmatched junction nucleotides: 6. CDR3 region: CAWTGTGVGETQYF. DNA for the CDR3: TGTGCCTGGACCGGGACAGGGGTAGGAGAGACCCAGTACTTC.

The chain joins TRBV2 to TRBJ2-2; D may be TRBD1 (6 bases). From germline, CDR1 is SNHLY and CDR2 FYNNEI. Trimming pared 7 bases from V and 6 bases from J, leaving 15 bases between. The CDR3 extends over 14 amino acids. In DNA form, the CDR3 reads TGTGCCAGCACGGCTCACAGGGACCCCGGGGAGCTGTTTTTT. This sequence encodes CASTAHRDPGELFF.

The gene calls are TRBV3-1 (or the pseudogene TRBV3-2) and TRBJ2-5, with 7 bases fitting TRBD2. V was pared by 1 base and J by 4 bases, with 3 bases of the junction left unmatched. The germline gives CDR1 LGHDT, CDR2 YNNKEL (reference sequence). CDR3 length: 14 amino acids. CDR3 nucleotides: TGTGCCAGCAGCCAAGGGGGGAGGGGAGAGACCCAGTACTTC. Amino acid sequence: CASSQGGRGETQYF.

The V call is TRBV7-2, the J call TRBJ2-2, with D perhaps TRBD1 (5 bases). Germline CDR1 reads SGHTA; CDR2 reads FQGNSA. CDR3 length: 17 residues. Between the trimmed V and J ends, which lost 3 bases and 0 bases, there was a span of 14 bases. The CDR3 DNA reads TGTGCCAGCAGCTTGGGCAGGGTTCAAGCGAACACCGGGGAGCTGTTTTTT. It specifies CASSLGRVQANTGELFF. Looking up the rest from reference TRBV7-2 and TRBJ2-2 gives the full variable domain: GAGVSQSPSNKVTEKGKDVELRCDPISGHTALYWYRQSLGQGLEFLIYFQGNSAPDKSGLPSDRFSAERTGGSVSTLTIQRTQQEDSAVYLCASSLGRVQANTGELFFGEGSRLTVL.

The J gene is TRBJ2-5, the V gene TRBV5-1, with D perhaps matching TRBD2 (6 bases). Germline lookup yields CDR1 SGHRS and CDR2 YFSETQ. This CDR3 region has 16 residues. The V end was cut by 3 bases, the J end by 0 bases, with 15 bases between. The CDR3 coding sequence is TGCGCCAGCAGCTCGACATCTCTAGCGAACCAAGAGACCCAGTACTTC. It yields the protein CASSSTSLANQETQYF.